This T cell receptor beta chain was profiled in a study of CD8 T cells in Susac syndrome. A quantity of roughly 0.5 to 1 ug RNA underwent reverse transcription using random hexamers. TCRdb re-called the immunoSEQ multiplex PCR reads with MiXCR, one entry per CDR3 protein. Here the sample spans hundreds of thousands of distinct CDR3 sequences, 94% being singletons. This clonotype appeared a few times. Negative isolation was used for CD8+ and CD4+ T cells and FACS enrichment for TEMRA cells. The CDR3 has 16 residues. J gave up 2 bases and V 4 bases, and 8 bases lay outside the gene matches. Per the germline V gene, CDR1 is SGHRS and CDR2 is YFSETQ.

The origin of this receptor is a human donor with Susac syndrome. Sequenced sample: CD4+ T cells from PBMCs. The rearrangement links TRBV5-1 to TRBJ1-2; TRBD1 matches at 10 bases. The chain's CDR3 is CASSQRTGGENYGYTF. For the CDR3, the DNA is TGCGCCAGCAGCCAACGGACAGGGGGAGAGAACTATGGCTACACCTTC. Drawing the rest from reference TRBV5-1 and TRBJ1-2, the complete variable domain is KAGVTQTPRYLIKTRGQQVTLSCSPISGHRSVSWYQQTPGQGLQFLFEYFSETQRNKGNFPGRFSGRQFSNSRSEMNVSTLELGDSALYLCASSQRTGGENYGYTFGSGTRLTVV.